The 26 T cell receptor beta chains presented below share a single source sample, sequenced in a study of T-cell reconstitution after alpha-beta-depleted transplantation in children. It was with unique molecular identifiers that the TCRbeta library was prepared. TCRdb reanalysed the PCR reads using MiXCR and keeps one entry per CDR3 protein. The sample lists around 340,000 distinct CDR3 sequences, approximately 12% seen once, with 4% to 5.5% in the top ten. Sequencing used PBMCs, obtained from the stem cell graft. These receptor sequences come from a human donor who donated a stem cell graft to a child with Fanconi anemia.

This clonotype was picked up many times. CDR3 DNA: TGTGCCAGCAGTCTAACCCAGGGGGGGCCGGCCGGGGAGCTGTTTTTT. Protein sequence: CASSLTQGGPAGELFF. The chain has TRBV28 and TRBJ2-2; D tentatively fits TRBD1 or TRBD2 (7 bases each). CDR3 length: 16 amino acids. V was clipped by 5 bases and J by 6 bases, with 19 bases between them. CDR1 and CDR2 (germline): MDHEN, SYDVKM.

This clonotype was counted many times. The chain joins TRBV7-9 to TRBJ2-7, with a tentative D call TRBD1 (5 bases). V lost 2 bases and J 2 bases, leaving 10 bases between the germline ends. Germline CDR1 reads SEHNR; CDR2 reads FQNEAQ (reference sequence). The CDR3 has 14 amino acids. The CDR3 region is CASSLSSTAYEQYF. The CDR3 coding sequence is TGTGCCAGCAGCTTATCGTCGACAGCCTACGAGCAGTACTTC.

This clonotype was seen more than once but under ten times. The genes are TRBV5-1 and TRBJ2-1; D unclear. The ends were cut back, 0 bases at V and 4 bases at J, with 11 bases in the middle. Germline assignment: CDR1 SGHRS and CDR2 YFSETQ. The CDR3 loop spans 15 amino acids. CDR3: CASSLEVTVYNEQFF. The CDR3 nucleotides read TGCGCCAGCAGCTTGGAAGTCACAGTATACAATGAGCAGTTCTTC.

This chain uses TRBV9 with TRBJ2-7, with TRBD1 matching over 8 bases. V lost 4 bases and J lost 5; bases outside the gene matches: 5. Per germline, CDR1 SGDLS and CDR2 YYNGEE. This CDR3 has 13 amino acids. The CDR3: CASSPGGHNEQYF. The CDR3 region has the DNA TGTGCCAGCAGCCCAGGGGGCCACAACGAGCAGTACTTC.

The rearrangement joins TRBV23-1 to TRBJ2-7, with TRBD1 identical over 8 bases. TRBV23-1 is an open reading frame whose function is uncertain. The CDR3 is 14 residues long. V lost 0 bases to trimming and J lost 5 bases; unmatched junction nucleotides: 3. This CDR3 is CASSQSKDRDEQYV. The CDR3 nucleotides read TGCGCCAGCAGTCAATCGAAGGACAGGGACGAGCAGTACGTC.

This chain uses TRBV29-1 with TRBJ1-2; TRBD1 agrees at 7 bases. Germline CDR1 reads SQVTM; CDR2 reads ANQGSEA. This CDR3 has 12 residues. Trimming at V came to 4 bases and at J to 4 bases, leaving 3 bases not matched to a gene. The CDR3 region has the DNA TGCAGCGTTGGGGGACAGCTCTATGGCTACACCTTC. Translating gives CSVGGQLYGYTF. The full variable domain, with the rest looked up from reference TRBV29-1 and TRBJ1-2, is SAVISQKPSRDICQRGTSLTIQCQVDSQVTMMFWYRQQPGQSLTLIATANQGSEATYESGFVIDKFPISRPNLTFSTLTVSNMSPEDSSIYLCSVGGQLYGYTFGSGTRLTVV.

The CDR3 DNA reads as TGTGCCAGCTCACCATTGCCCACCGGGGAGCTGTTTTTT. Amino acid sequence: CASSPLPTGELFF. The V gene is TRBV18, the J gene TRBJ2-2; D not resolved. CDR3 length: 13 residues. Germline CDR1 and CDR2: KGHSH and LQKENI. The V end lost 2 bases, the J end lost 4 bases, and 5 bases lay between the germline ends.

The chain is built from TRBV4-2 and TRBJ2-5; 7 nucleotides match TRBD1. Germline assignment: CDR1 LGHNA and CDR2 YNFKEQ. The CDR3 sequence is 14 residues long. The junction had 2 bases not matched to a gene; V was cut back by 3 bases and J by 1 base. The CDR3 spells CASSQGQLQETQYF. The CDR3 region has the DNA TGTGCCAGCAGCCAGGGACAGCTCCAAGAGACCCAGTACTTC.

The sample holds a few counts of this clonotype. This chain uses TRBV27 with TRBJ1-2; 8 nucleotides align to TRBD1. CDR1 is MNHEY and CDR2 is SMNVEV in the germline V gene (reference sequence). Trimming cost V 6 bases and J 5 bases; bases outside gene matches: 8. The CDR3 runs 14 residues. CDR3 residues: CASSADRVRYGYTF. Written as DNA, the CDR3 is TGTGCCAGCAGCGCGGACAGGGTCCGGTATGGCTACACCTTC.

This clonotype was seen at least ten times. The chain carries TRBV20-1 and TRBJ1-4; 7 bases match TRBD1. The CDR3 contains 13 residues. Trimming cost V 3 bases and J 5 bases; bases outside gene matches: 3. Germline V gene sequence: CDR1 DFQATT, CDR2 SNEGSKA (reference sequence). The CDR3 nucleotides are TGCAGTGCTAGCCAGGGGGGCAATGAAAAACTGTTTTTT. Its translation: CSASQGGNEKLFF.

This clonotype was counted only a few times. This chain joins TRBV2 and TRBJ1-1, with D uncertain. Per the germline V gene, CDR1 is SNHLY and CDR2 is FYNNEI. The ends were cut back, 8 bases at V and 7 bases at J, with 11 bases in the middle. The CDR3 is made up of 11 amino acids. The CDR3: CASLSLGEAFF. The CDR3 nucleotides are TGTGCCAGCCTAAGCCTGGGTGAAGCTTTCTTT.

The CDR3 DNA reads TGCGCCAGCAGCTTGGCCCTCAGAGAGGGCATTCAGTACTTC. It yields the protein CASSLALREGIQYF. The chain recombines TRBV5-1 with TRBJ2-4; possible D gene TRBD2, 5 bases. Between the trimmed V and J ends, which lost 0 bases and 9 bases, there was a span of 13 bases. The CDR3 contains 14 residues. Germline CDR1 and CDR2: SGHRS and YFSETQ.

This chain links TRBV12-3 or TRBV12-4 with TRBJ2-3; D gene unclear. The CDR3 has 12 residues. Trimming cost V 5 bases and J 9 bases, with 12 bases left between them. CDR3: CASSLGRITQYF. CDR3 DNA: TGTGCCAGCAGTCTGGGCAGGATAACGCAGTATTTT.

In this sample, this clonotype turned up a few times. The chain recombines TRBV12-3 or TRBV12-4 with TRBJ2-7, with a weak D call TRBD2 (6 bases). The CDR3 loop spans 14 amino acids. V lost 4 bases, J lost 1 base, and 11 bases lay in between. The DNA for the CDR3 is TGTGCCAGCAGTTCTCACGGGGGATCCTACGAGCAGTACTTC. As protein: CASSSHGGSYEQYF.

This clonotype showed up just a few times. The V and J genes are TRBV11-2 and TRBJ2-5; no clear D gene. Trimming took 3 bases from V and 5 from J, leaving 13 bases between them. The germline CDR1 and CDR2 sequences are SGHAT and FQNNGV. The CDR3 is 14 amino acids. The CDR3: CASSFRPAGETQYF. CDR3 DNA sequence: TGTGCCAGCAGCTTTCGGCCCGCTGGGGAGACCCAGTACTTC.

This clonotype was found many times. The gene calls are TRBV29-1 and TRBJ2-1; D is ambiguous. CDR1 is SQVTM, CDR2 ANQGSEA, per germline. With 4 bases removed from V and 7 bases from J, the gap between germline ends came to 8 bases. This CDR3 contains 11 residues. CDR3: CSVVDGNEQFF. The CDR3 bases are TGCAGCGTTGTCGACGGGAATGAGCAGTTCTTC.

This clonotype occurred many times. The chain carries TRBV6-5 and TRBJ2-3; D is possibly TRBD1 (6 bases). This CDR3 spans 14 amino acids. The V gene's germline CDR1 is MNHEY and CDR2 SVGAGI. V dropped 6 bases and J dropped 3 bases, with 13 bases sitting between them. The CDR3 reads CASSPRTGTDTQYF. The CDR3 nucleotides read TGTGCCAGCAGCCCACGAACAGGGACAGATACGCAGTATTTT.

This clonotype turned up a few times. This rearrangement joins TRBV6-6 to TRBJ1-5; D is undetermined. Germline V CDR1 and CDR2: MNHNY, SVGAGI (reference sequence). The CDR3 contains 12 residues. V was shortened by 5 bases and J by 9 bases, with 11 bases between the two germline ends. CDR3 loop: CASSPMYLPQHF. CDR3 nucleotides: TGTGCCAGCAGTCCCATGTATCTGCCCCAGCATTTT.

This clonotype was counted only a few times. V gene TRBV19 combines with J gene TRBJ2-7, with 8 positions matching TRBD1. The germline CDR1 and CDR2 sequences are LNHDA and SQIVND (reference sequence). Trimming cost V 10 bases and J 6 bases; bases outside gene matches: 8. This CDR3 comprises 12 residues. The CDR3 sequence: CAILTGAGEQYF. CDR3 nucleotide sequence: TGTGCCATTCTGACAGGGGCCGGCGAGCAGTACTTC.

J is TRBJ2-7 and V is TRBV10-3; D uncertain. The CDR3 is made up of 14 amino acids. V shed 0 bases and J shed 4 bases, with 10 bases lying between them. CDR1 and CDR2 (germline): ENHRY, SYGVKD. CDR3 in DNA: TGTGCCATCAGTGAGTCGACACGGTTATACGAGCAGTACTTC. Translating gives CAISESTRLYEQYF.

The chain carries TRBV25-1 and TRBJ2-5, with D possibly TRBD2 on 5 matching bases. The germline V gene encodes CDR1 MGHDK and CDR2 SYGVNS. With 1 base removed from V and 3 bases from J, the gap between germline ends came to 9 bases. The CDR3 is 14 amino acids. As DNA, the CDR3 is TGTGCCAGCAGTGAATTTAACGGGGAAGAGACCCAGTACTTC. It codes for CASSEFNGEETQYF.

The chain recombines TRBV19 with TRBJ2-6; no definite D call. V lost 6 bases to trimming and J lost 0 bases, with 21 bases between them. This CDR3 is built from 19 residues. CDR1 and CDR2 (germline): LNHDA, SQIVND (reference sequence). CDR3 sequence reads: CASRDPPGPRFSGANVLTF. CDR3 sequence (DNA): TGTGCCAGTAGGGATCCCCCGGGTCCTCGCTTCTCTGGGGCCAACGTCCTGACTTTC.

This clonotype showed up many times. V and J are TRBV20-1 and TRBJ2-5, with a tentative D call TRBD2 (5 bases). This CDR3 region has 16 residues. V was shortened by 0 bases and J by 2 bases, with 16 bases between the two germline ends. Germline CDR1 reads DFQATT; CDR2 reads SNEGSKA (reference sequence). The CDR3 sequence is CSARDLFRGKQETQYF. The DNA for the CDR3 is TGCAGTGCTAGAGATCTCTTTCGAGGGAAACAAGAGACCCAGTACTTC.

This clonotype has ten or more counts. The genes are TRBV4-3 and TRBJ1-3, with D possibly TRBD1 on 5 matching bases. Trimming took 0 bases from V and 0 from J, leaving 12 bases between them. The CDR3 extends over 17 amino acids. Germline CDR1 LGHNA, CDR2 YSLEER. The CDR3 protein is CASSQDRGLISGNTIYF. CDR3 coding DNA: TGCGCCAGCAGCCAAGACCGGGGACTGATCTCTGGAAACACCATATATTTT.

The table lists this clonotype with a few counts. This chain uses TRBV20-1 with TRBJ2-2; D is possibly TRBD2 (6 bases). V was shortened by 3 bases and J by 0 bases, with 8 bases between the two germline ends. CDR1 is DFQATT, CDR2 SNEGSKA, per germline (reference sequence). CDR3 length equals 14 residues. The CDR3 region has the DNA TGCAGTGCTAGCTTAGCGGCGAACACCGGGGAGCTGTTTTTT. It is translated as CSASLAANTGELFF.

Turning to this clonotype: Given the absence of the conserved phenylalanine or tryptophan at the CDR3 end, a read error is likely. V and J are TRBV12-3 or TRBV12-4 and TRBJ1-2, with D possibly being TRBD1 (5 bases). This CDR3 spans 14 amino acids. The ends were cut back, 1 base at V and 4 bases at J, with 10 bases in the middle. The CDR3 region is CASSLGRDLYGYTY. CDR3 coding DNA: TGTGCCAGCAGTTTAGGCAGGGACCTCTATGGCTACACCTAC.